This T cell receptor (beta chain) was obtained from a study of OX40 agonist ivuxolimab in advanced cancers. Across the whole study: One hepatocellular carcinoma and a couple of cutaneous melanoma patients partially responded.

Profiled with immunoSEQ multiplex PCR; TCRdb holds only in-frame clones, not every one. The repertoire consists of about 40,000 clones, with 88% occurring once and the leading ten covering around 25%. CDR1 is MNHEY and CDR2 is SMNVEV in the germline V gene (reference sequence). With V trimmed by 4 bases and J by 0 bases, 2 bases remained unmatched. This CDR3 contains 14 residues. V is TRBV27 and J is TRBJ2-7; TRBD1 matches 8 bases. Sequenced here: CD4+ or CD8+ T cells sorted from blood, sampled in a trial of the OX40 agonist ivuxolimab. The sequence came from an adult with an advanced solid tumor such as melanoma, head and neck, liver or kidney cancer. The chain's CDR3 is CASSSDRDSYEQYF. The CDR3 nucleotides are TGTGCCAGCAGTTCGGACAGGGACTCCTACGAGCAGTACTTC.